The 28 T cell receptor beta chains below come from one sample, sequenced in a study of T cell responses to AZD1222 COVID-19 vaccine. Measured with immunoSEQ multiplex PCR; TCRdb has only the in-frame clones, and not every one. Among more than 100,000 clones listed, 80% to 90% were seen once. The material sequenced was peripheral blood, taken on day 0 of AZD1222 vaccination. The receptors here all came from an adult in good health.

The CDR3 DNA reads TGTGCCAGCAGCTCGAACACAGGGAACTCTGGAAACACCATATATTTT. Translating it yields CASSSNTGNSGNTIYF. The gene calls are TRBV13 and TRBJ1-3; D may be TRBD1 (6 bases). With 4 bases removed from V and 0 bases from J, the gap between germline ends came to 13 bases. The germline V gene encodes CDR1 PRHDT and CDR2 FYEKMQ (reference sequence). The CDR3 sequence is 16 residues long.

This sequence joins TRBV29-1 and TRBJ1-1; D call uncertain. CDR3 length: 12 amino acids. The germline V gene has CDR1 SQVTM and CDR2 ANQGSEA. Between the trimmed V and J ends, which lost 4 bases and 1 base, there was a span of 7 bases. CDR3 residues: CSVGRGNTEAFF. CDR3 coding DNA: TGCAGCGTTGGTCGGGGGAACACTGAAGCTTTCTTT. Complete variable domain (other parts from reference TRBV29-1 and TRBJ1-1): SAVISQKPSRDICQRGTSLTIQCQVDSQVTMMFWYRQQPGQSLTLIATANQGSEATYESGFVIDKFPISRPNLTFSTLTVSNMSPEDSSIYLCSVGRGNTEAFFGQGTRLTVV.

This chain connects TRBV29-1 to TRBJ2-1, with D possibly being TRBD2 (7 bases). Germline loops: CDR1 SQVTM, CDR2 ANQGSEA. Trimming removed 7 bases at V and 5 bases at J, with 15 bases between. The CDR3 loop spans 13 amino acids. The CDR3 region is CSARRGLHNEQFF. The CDR3 nucleotides read TGCAGCGCCCGGCGGGGGCTCCACAATGAGCAGTTCTTC.

As to this clone: An end of the junction differs from the germline gene, which may be a read error. The chain's CDR3 is CASSLGATPVF. The DNA of the CDR3 is TGTGCCAGCAGCTTAGGAGCTACGCCGGTCTTC. The chain is built from TRBV7-9 and TRBJ2-1, with D uncertain. This CDR3 is built from 11 residues. Germline loops: CDR1 SEHNR, CDR2 FQNEAQ (reference sequence).

The V gene is TRBV6-5, the J gene TRBJ2-7; perhaps TRBD2 as D (6 bases). Germline V CDR1 and CDR2: MNHEY, SVGAGI. V lost 6 bases, J lost 7 bases, and 19 bases lay in between. CDR3 size: 14 residues. The CDR3 here is CASRLRGSTGEQYF. In DNA, the CDR3 is TGTGCCAGCAGGCTACGGGGGAGTACTGGAGAGCAGTACTTC.

The rearrangement joins TRBV28 to TRBJ2-1; D call uncertain. The CDR3 runs to 12 residues. CDR1 and CDR2 from the germline V gene are MDHEN and SYDVKM. V was clipped by 7 bases and J by 4 bases, with 8 bases between them. This chain's CDR3 is CASKTTYNEQFF. CDR3 DNA sequence: TGTGCCAGCAAAACGACGTACAATGAGCAGTTCTTC.

This clone has a single count. The chain recombines TRBV30 with TRBJ1-1; no definite D call. CDR1 GTSNPN and CDR2 SVGIG come from the germline V gene (reference sequence). This CDR3 is 13 amino acids long. Trimming removed 3 bases from V and 1 base from J, with 9 bases in between. CDR3: CAWRFTKNTEAFF. DNA of the CDR3: TGTGCCTGGAGGTTTACTAAGAACACTGAAGCTTTCTTT.

The V gene is TRBV19, the J gene TRBJ2-3; TRBD2 matches at 12 bases. V shed 5 bases, J shed 2 bases, and the junction held 2 bases outside the gene matches. There are 15 residues in the CDR3. Per germline, CDR1 LNHDA and CDR2 SQIVND (reference sequence). CDR3 bases: TGTGCCAGTAGTCCTAGCGGGAGGGCCACAGATACGCAGTATTTT. This translates into CASSPSGRATDTQYF.

The J gene is TRBJ1-2, the V gene TRBV6-5; a weak D match, TRBD1 (6 bases). The CDR3 runs 14 residues. Germline CDR1 reads MNHEY; CDR2 reads SVGAGI. The V and J ends lost 5 bases and 5 bases respectively, with 15 bases between them. CDR3: CASSPPRQAYGYTF. As DNA, the CDR3 is TGTGCCAGCAGTCCTCCCCGACAGGCGTATGGCTACACCTTC.

The chain carries TRBV21-1 and TRBJ2-4; the table's TRBD2 call for D was not verified on the DNA. TRBV21-1 is termed a pseudogene. The CDR3 spans 14 residues. CDR3 sequence: CASTRLHRGNIQYF. The CDR3 region has the DNA TGTGCCAGCACCCGACTTCACCGTGGAAACATTCAGTACTTC.

This clone was counted a single time. This chain uses TRBV5-8 with TRBJ1-1, with a tentative D call TRBD1 (5 bases). V lost 4 bases to trimming and J lost 4 bases, with 17 bases between them. CDR1 is SGHTS and CDR2 is YDEGEE in the germline V gene. The CDR3 is made up of 15 amino acids. The CDR3 sequence: CASSRGLLHLTEAFF. CDR3 bases: TGTGCCAGCAGCCGGGGACTTCTACATCTCACTGAAGCTTTCTTT.

The count of this clone is one. The chain couples TRBV21-1 to TRBJ2-7; no check of the table's D call, TRBD2, against the DNA was made. TRBV21-1 is a pseudogene segment. This CDR3 spans 17 amino acids. The DNA for the CDR3 is TGTGCCAGCAGCAAAGGTCTAGCGATGAGGAGCTCCTACGAGCAGTACTTC. Translated, it gives CASSKGLAMRSSYEQYF.

This clone was detected a few times. V gene TRBV6-5 combines with J gene TRBJ2-2, with a tentative D call TRBD1 (5 bases). Germline V gives CDR1 MNHEY, CDR2 SVGAGI. The V gene lost 7 bases and the J gene lost 6 bases, with 12 bases spanning the gap. The CDR3 has 13 residues. The CDR3, as DNA: TGTGCCAGCATTCCCAGGGTCGCCGGGGAGCTGTTTTTT. This gives the protein CASIPRVAGELFF.

The chain employs TRBV10-3 and TRBJ1-1, with D perhaps matching TRBD1 (5 bases). Germline CDR1 is ENHRY and CDR2 is SYGVKD. The CDR3 length is 14 residues. Trimming pared 4 bases from V and 4 bases from J, leaving 13 bases between. The CDR3 protein is CAISGGEGSTEAFF. The CDR3 DNA follows: TGTGCCATCAGTGGGGGGGAGGGGAGCACTGAAGCTTTCTTT.

This chain connects TRBV5-6 to TRBJ2-7; D is undetermined. The CDR3 is 13 residues long. Germline loops: CDR1 SGHDT, CDR2 YYEEEE. V was cut by 0 bases and J by 3 bases, with 7 bases left in between. In nucleotides, the CDR3 is TGTGCCAGCAGCTTGGGGGTTCTCTACGAGCAGTACTTC. This sequence encodes CASSLGVLYEQYF.

The rearrangement uses TRBV20-1 and TRBJ2-4; 8 bases match TRBD2. This CDR3 is 16 amino acids long. V lost 3 bases to trimming and J lost 2 bases; unmatched junction nucleotides: 9. Germline CDR1 reads DFQATT; CDR2 reads SNEGSKA (reference sequence). The CDR3 nucleotides are TGCAGTGCTAGTGGTCCAGCGGGAGAAACCAAAAACATTCAGTACTTC. Translating gives CSASGPAGETKNIQYF.

The J gene is TRBJ1-5, the V gene TRBV19; TRBD1 matches at 9 bases. Germline CDR1 is LNHDA and CDR2 is SQIVND (reference sequence). The CDR3 contains 17 residues. After removal of 5 bases from V and 0 bases from J, the junction contained 8 bases not matched to a gene. The CDR3 region is CASSSTGQGNSNQPQHF. The CDR3 DNA reads as TGTGCCAGTAGTTCGACGGGACAGGGAAATAGCAATCAGCCCCAGCATTTT.

V and J are TRBV27 and TRBJ1-6, with TRBD1 matching 8 bases. In germline, CDR1 is MNHEY, CDR2 SMNVEV (reference sequence). J gave up 6 bases and V 5 bases, and 3 bases lay outside the gene matches. The CDR3 is made up of 14 amino acids. In DNA form, the CDR3 reads TGTGCCAGCAGTGTGACAGGGGTTAATTCACCCCTCCACTTT. This gives the protein CASSVTGVNSPLHF.

The CDR3 bases are TGTGCCAGCAGCCTGACGGATCTTCCAGATACGCAGTATTTT. Protein: CASSLTDLPDTQYF. This chain connects TRBV7-9 to TRBJ2-3, with no clear D. Germline V gives CDR1 SEHNR, CDR2 FQNEAQ (reference sequence). V gave up 5 bases and J gave up 4 bases, with 13 bases separating them. The CDR3 has 14 residues.

This clone was recorded once. The chain links TRBV7-2 to TRBJ1-1, with a weak D call TRBD1 (5 bases). Germline V gene data show CDR1 as SGHTA and CDR2 as FQGNSA. CDR3 length equals 15 residues. The V end was cut by 0 bases, the J end by 5 bases, with 13 bases between. The CDR3 bases are TGTGCCAGCAGCTTAGCGCGAGCGGGACGGACTGAAGCTTTCTTT. Translated: CASSLARAGRTEAFF.

This clone was picked up one time. The J gene is TRBJ1-3, the V gene TRBV4-1, with 7 bases identical to TRBD1. Trimming removed 5 bases from V and 7 bases from J; junction bases left unmatched: 11. From germline, CDR1 is MGHRA and CDR2 YSYEKL. This CDR3 region has 15 residues. CDR3 protein: CASSGRRDSLNTIYF. CDR3 DNA sequence: TGCGCCAGCAGCGGTCGACGGGACAGCCTTAACACCATATATTTT.

This chain connects TRBV18 to TRBJ2-4; TRBD2 is a possible D gene (5 bases). Trimming removed 3 bases at V and 0 bases at J, with 9 bases between. There are 15 residues in the CDR3. In germline, CDR1 is KGHSH, CDR2 LQKENI. In DNA, the CDR3 is TGTGCCAGCTCACCTACCGAGGGAGCCAAAAACATTCAGTACTTC. Its protein is CASSPTEGAKNIQYF.

The chain joins TRBV5-8 to TRBJ2-7, with a possible D match to TRBD2 (6 bases). V shed 3 bases and J shed 3 bases, with 10 bases lying between them. The CDR3 is made up of 13 amino acids. Germline V gene sequence: CDR1 SGHTS, CDR2 YDEGEE. CDR3: CASSSPGLYEQYF. CDR3 DNA sequence: TGTGCCAGCAGCTCACCGGGACTCTACGAGCAGTACTTC.

CDR3 residues: CASSLAQRTGEQYF. CDR3 nucleotide sequence: TGCGCCAGCAGCTTGGCCCAAAGGACAGGGGAGCAGTACTTC. This sequence joins TRBV5-1 and TRBJ2-7; TRBD1 agrees at 8 bases. The CDR3 contains 14 residues. The junction had 6 bases not matched to a gene; V was cut back by 0 bases and J by 7 bases. Per the germline V gene, CDR1 is SGHRS and CDR2 is YFSETQ.

This sequence joins TRBV27 and TRBJ1-1, with a tentative D call TRBD1 (5 bases). This CDR3 is 15 amino acids long. Germline V gene sequence: CDR1 MNHEY, CDR2 SMNVEV (reference sequence). V lost 4 bases, J lost 2 bases, and 14 bases lay in between. DNA of the CDR3: TGTGCCAGCAGTTCCTCGGGACCTATCAACACTGAAGCTTTCTTT. It yields the protein CASSSSGPINTEAFF.

The chain employs TRBV19 and TRBJ1-4; unclear D gene. Trimming pared 6 bases from V and 1 base from J, leaving 6 bases between. This CDR3 has 13 amino acids. Germline CDR1 reads LNHDA; CDR2 reads SQIVND (reference sequence). CDR3 nucleotides: TGTGCCAGTAGACACCTAACTAATGAAAAACTGTTTTTT. It encodes CASRHLTNEKLFF. The whole variable domain, remainder taken from reference TRBV19 and TRBJ1-4, is DGGITQSPKYLFRKEGQNVTLSCEQNLNHDAMYWYRQDPGQGLRLIYYSQIVNDFQKGDIAEGYSVSREKKESFPLTVTSAQKNPTAFYLCASRHLTNEKLFFGSGTQLSVL.

The sample holds one count of this clone. The chain employs TRBV21-1 and TRBJ2-1. TRBV21-1 is noted as a pseudogene. The CDR3 sequence is 17 residues long. The CDR3 sequence: CASSKGSRPHPPHEQFF. CDR3 DNA sequence: TGTGCCAGCAGCAAAGGTTCACGGCCTCACCCCCCCCATGAGCAGTTCTTC.

The rearrangement joins TRBV7-9 to TRBJ2-3; D assignment may be TRBD1 or TRBD2 (5 bases each). Trimming removed 1 base from V and 5 bases from J, with 19 bases in between. Germline V gene lookup returns CDR1 SEHNR and CDR2 FQNEAQ (reference sequence). This CDR3 has 17 amino acids. The CDR3 sequence: CASSLGMGPRDIDTQYF. The CDR3 coding sequence is TGTGCCAGCAGCTTAGGTATGGGACCCAGGGATATAGATACGCAGTATTTT. Full variable domain (missing parts from reference TRBV7-9 and TRBJ2-3): DTGVSQNPRHKITKRGQNVTFRCDPISEHNRLYWYRQTLGQGPEFLTYFQNEAQLEKSRLLSDRFSAERPKGSFSTLEIQRTEQGDSAMYLCASSLGMGPRDIDTQYFGPGTRLTVL.